A single T cell receptor (beta chain) is shown here with its context. Its specificity is not known. The data belong to a study of blood T cells in healthy people across ages. Whole-study context: With template switching, about one barcoded beta molecule was captured per two T cells. General study points: In older individuals, TCR beta diversity per million T cells was lower, falling roughly linearly with age.

The germline gives CDR1 MGHDK, CDR2 SYGVNS. The CDR3 consists of 10 residues. The ends lost 8 bases at V and 11 bases at J; junction bases unmatched: 4. Sample-barcoded 5' priming and a J-beta primer mix drove a second PCR of about 6 to 12 cycles. Each cDNA molecule was tagged by a template-switch adaptor with 12 random nucleotides. TCRdb passed the 5' RACE reads through MiXCR, listing each CDR3 protein once. The table records over 1,500,000 distinct CDR3 sequences, around half of them present only once. The sequence derives from a woman between 40 and 55 years old in good health. Input material: blood. The chain carries TRBV25-1 and TRBJ1-1; 8 nucleotides agree with TRBD1. DNA of the CDR3: TGTGCCAGCGGACAGGGAGGGGCTTTCTTT. Amino acid sequence: CASGQGGAFF. Combining the CDR3 with reference TRBV25-1 and TRBJ1-1 gives the whole variable domain EADIYQTPRYLVIGTGKKITLECSQTMGHDKMYWYQQDPGMELHLIHYSYGVNSTEKGDLSSESTVSRIRTEHFPLTLESARPSHTSQYLCASGQGGAFFGQGTRLTVV.